One T cell receptor beta chain is described in this entry. What this receptor recognizes is not known. No base quality values were provided; no much bigger clone lies one nucleotide off. This sample was taken from a study of radiotherapy plus CTLA-4 blockade in lung cancer (dated by TCRdb to 2016 to 2019). With regard to the full study: Objective responses were observed in 18% of enrolled patients, and disease control was achieved in roughly 30%.

Focal radiation therapy combined with CTLA-4 blockade (ipilimumab) was tested in patients with chemo-refractory metastatic non-small-cell lung cancer. Study-wide findings and limitations: TCR clones derived from tumors expanded in peripheral blood after treatment with radiotherapy and ipilimumab. Increased serum interferon-beta after radiation, together with early dynamic changes in blood T cell clones, were reported to be the strongest predictors of response.

Libraries came from the immunoSEQ multiplex PCR assay. The source is immuneACCESS, and TCRdb retained only in-frame sequences with V and J called. Part of the clones is not carried over; for the studies checked, unresolved V genes explain less than half of this, and the remainder is unexplained. The sample table contains just under 60,000 clones; only one count was recorded for less than 75% of them. The top ten constitute about 8.9% of the sample. The receptor's source is a human donor with non-small cell lung cancer whose response to radiotherapy plus ipilimumab could not be evaluated. Sequencing was performed on peripheral blood, taken from a patient treated with radiotherapy plus ipilimumab.

CDR3 loop: CASSLAGDPYQPQHF. In nucleotides, the sequence is TGCGCCAGCAGCTTGGCGGGGGACCCTTATCAGCCCCAGCATTTT. The sequence is built from TRBV5-1 and TRBJ1-5; the D segment could be TRBD1, given 5 matching bases. Per the germline V gene, SGHRS is the CDR1 and YFSETQ is the CDR2. Trimming takes 0 bases from V and 5 bases from J, and the germline ends sit 12 bases apart. The CDR3 has 15 amino acids, counting the end cysteine and phenylalanine. The DNA shown is the 45-base CDR3, in frame from base 1.